What follows is one T cell receptor (beta chain) and its context. This clone was detected only a few times. This receptor's antigen is unknown. Per-base qualities were not stored, and no clone one base away is much larger. The data derive from a study of blood T cell repertoires in COVID-19 (dated by TCRdb to 2020 to 2021). Study-level background: The collaborator samples originated in the United States, Italy and Spain and spanned the acute and convalescent phases of COVID-19. The samples were drawn from two sources: the first 160 participants of the ongoing ImmuneRACE study, and 1,200 or so subjects contributed by 6 global collaborators. A de-identified subject ID, COVID-19 status, age in years and sex were almost always included in the sample metadata. The repertoires were released in a freely available public database meant as a resource for research on the immune response to SARS-CoV-2. The prospective study material was composed of cDNA or gDNA derived from T cells, B-cell-depleted T cells, or PBMCs. Where available, HLA class I and class II types were taken from metadata supplied by the sample provider and were not determined by assay-based typing. Subjects who had been exposed to COVID-19, were actively infected with it, or had recovered from it provided the deeply sampled blood TCRbeta repertoires that made up the dataset. Findings and caveats that apply to the study as a whole: The amount of clinical and demographic metadata varied by source and participant and was provided uncurated.

Collaborating institutions collected whole blood in K2EDTA tubes following their own protocols. For TCRbeta analysis, collaborators shipped samples as frozen whole blood, isolated PBMCs, or DNA extracted from either of those sample types. After removal of 6 bases from V and 2 bases from J, the junction retains 2 bases not matched to a gene. From cysteine to phenylalanine, the CDR3 is 13 amino acids long. Just the 39-base CDR3 DNA is kept, in frame starting at base 1. CDR1 is given as SNHLY and CDR2 as FYNNEI, both from the germline V gene. TCRbeta CDR3 regions were amplified from genomic DNA using the immunoSEQ Assay, a bias-controlled multiplex PCR. As for the original processing: The number of nucleated cells in each sample was estimated from the amplification of reference gene primers within the assay. Sequence reads were collapsed and filtered to measure the absolute abundance of every unique TCRbeta CDR3 rearrangement. For each sample, productive Simpson clonality was calculated as the square root of Simpson's diversity index across productive rearrangements. Not all clones reach the TCRdb copy of this immuneACCESS table, which keeps in-frame sequences only. Checked studies attribute under half of the gap to unresolved V genes and leave the rest unexplained. V, J and clone size are those of that table, while D and trimming were read from the DNA. The sample data list tens of thousands of clones, and 85% to 90% of these were observed just once. Under 8% of the sample comes from the top ten.

This chain is built from TRBV2 and TRBJ2-7; 9 central bases correspond to TRBD2. The specimen sequenced was peripheral blood. The origin of this receptor is a human donor with active COVID-19. The donor label of this sample is uncertain. The DNA sequence is as follows: TGTGCCAGCAGCCGACTAGCGGCCTACGAGCAGTACTTC. Its product reads: CASSRLAAYEQYF.